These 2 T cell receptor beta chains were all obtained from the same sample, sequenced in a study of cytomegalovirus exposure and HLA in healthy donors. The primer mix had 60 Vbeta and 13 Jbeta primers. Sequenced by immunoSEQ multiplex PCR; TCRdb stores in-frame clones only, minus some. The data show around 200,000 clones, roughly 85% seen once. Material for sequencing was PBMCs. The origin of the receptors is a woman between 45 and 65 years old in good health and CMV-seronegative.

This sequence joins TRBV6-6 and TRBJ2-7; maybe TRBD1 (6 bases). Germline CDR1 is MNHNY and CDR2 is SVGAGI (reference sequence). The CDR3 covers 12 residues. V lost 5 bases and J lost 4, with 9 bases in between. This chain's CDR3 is CASSGDNYEQYF. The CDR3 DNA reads TGTGCCAGCAGTGGGGACAATTACGAGCAGTACTTC.

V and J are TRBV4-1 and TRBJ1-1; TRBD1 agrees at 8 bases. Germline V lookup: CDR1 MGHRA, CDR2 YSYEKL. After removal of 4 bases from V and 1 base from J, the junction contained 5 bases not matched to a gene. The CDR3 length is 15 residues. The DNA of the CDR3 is TGCGCCAGCAGCCTTACAGGGACAGGGAACACTGAAGCTTTCTTT. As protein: CASSLTGTGNTEAFF.